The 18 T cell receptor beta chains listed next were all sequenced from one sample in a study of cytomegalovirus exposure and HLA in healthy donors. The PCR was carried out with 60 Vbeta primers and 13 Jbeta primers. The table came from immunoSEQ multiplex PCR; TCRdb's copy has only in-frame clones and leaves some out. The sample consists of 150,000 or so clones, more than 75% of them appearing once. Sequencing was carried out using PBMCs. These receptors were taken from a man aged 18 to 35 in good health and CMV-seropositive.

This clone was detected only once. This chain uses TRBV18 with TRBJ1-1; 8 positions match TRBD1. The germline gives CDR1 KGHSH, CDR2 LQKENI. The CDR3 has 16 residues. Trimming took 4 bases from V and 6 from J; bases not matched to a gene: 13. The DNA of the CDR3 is TGTGCCAGCTCACTTCGTCAGGGGGCTTTTGACGCTGAAGCTTTCTTT. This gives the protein CASSLRQGAFDAEAFF.

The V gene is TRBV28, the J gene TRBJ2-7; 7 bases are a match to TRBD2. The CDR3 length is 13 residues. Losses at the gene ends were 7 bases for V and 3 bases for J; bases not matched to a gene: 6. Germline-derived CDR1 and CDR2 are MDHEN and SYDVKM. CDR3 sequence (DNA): TGTGCCAGCACCCGGGGCGGGAGCTACGAGCAGTACTTC. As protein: CASTRGGSYEQYF. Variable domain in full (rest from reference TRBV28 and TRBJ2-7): DVKVTQSSRYLVKRTGEKVFLECVQDMDHENMFWYRQDPGLGLRLIYFSYDVKMKEKGDIPEGYSVSREKKERFSLILESASTNQTSMYLCASTRGGSYEQYFGPGTRLTVT.

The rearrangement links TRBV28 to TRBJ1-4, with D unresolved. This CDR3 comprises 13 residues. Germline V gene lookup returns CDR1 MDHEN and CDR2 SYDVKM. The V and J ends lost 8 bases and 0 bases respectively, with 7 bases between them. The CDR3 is CASLDATNEKLFF. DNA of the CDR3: TGTGCCAGCTTAGATGCAACTAATGAAAAACTGTTTTTT.

In nucleotides, the CDR3 is TGTGCCAGCAGTCCCCCCGGGACAGGGTACGAGCAGTACTTC. Protein sequence: CASSPPGTGYEQYF. The chain employs TRBV2 and TRBJ2-7, with TRBD1 identical over 9 bases. With V trimmed by 5 bases and J by 4 bases, 6 bases remained unmatched. This CDR3 spans 14 amino acids. The germline gives CDR1 SNHLY, CDR2 FYNNEI.

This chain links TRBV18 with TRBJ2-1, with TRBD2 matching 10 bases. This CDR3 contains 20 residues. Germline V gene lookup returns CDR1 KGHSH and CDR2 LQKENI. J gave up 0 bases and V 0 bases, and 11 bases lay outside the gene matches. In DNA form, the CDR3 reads TGTGCCAGCTCACCACCGCAGCCTAGCGGGAGCCTCAGCTCCTACAATGAGCAGTTCTTC. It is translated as CASSPPQPSGSLSSYNEQFF.

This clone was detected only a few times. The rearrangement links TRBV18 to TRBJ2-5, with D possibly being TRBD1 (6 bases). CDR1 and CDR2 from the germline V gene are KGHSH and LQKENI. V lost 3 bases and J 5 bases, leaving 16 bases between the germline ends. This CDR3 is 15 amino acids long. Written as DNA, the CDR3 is TGTGCCAGCTCACCGAACCGGGACAAGCTGGAGACCCAGTACTTC. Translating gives CASSPNRDKLETQYF.

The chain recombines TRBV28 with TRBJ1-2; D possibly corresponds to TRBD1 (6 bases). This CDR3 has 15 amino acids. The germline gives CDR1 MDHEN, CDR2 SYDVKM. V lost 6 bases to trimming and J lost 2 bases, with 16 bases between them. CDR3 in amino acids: CASRPQAGVNYGYTF. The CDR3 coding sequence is TGTGCCAGCAGGCCCCAGGCAGGGGTCAACTATGGCTACACCTTC.

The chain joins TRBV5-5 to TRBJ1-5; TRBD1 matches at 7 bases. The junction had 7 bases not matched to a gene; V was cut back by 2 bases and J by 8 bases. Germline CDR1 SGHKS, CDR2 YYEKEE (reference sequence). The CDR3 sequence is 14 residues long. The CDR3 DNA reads TGTGCCAGCAGCTTTGAAGACAGGGCTAAGCCCCAGCATTTT. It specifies CASSFEDRAKPQHF.

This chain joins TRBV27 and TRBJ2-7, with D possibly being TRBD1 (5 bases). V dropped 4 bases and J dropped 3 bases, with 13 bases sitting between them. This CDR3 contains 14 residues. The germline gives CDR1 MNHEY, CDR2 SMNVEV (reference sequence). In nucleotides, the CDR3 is TGTGCCAGCAGTTGGGGCAGCACCGACTACGAGCAGTACTTC. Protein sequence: CASSWGSTDYEQYF.

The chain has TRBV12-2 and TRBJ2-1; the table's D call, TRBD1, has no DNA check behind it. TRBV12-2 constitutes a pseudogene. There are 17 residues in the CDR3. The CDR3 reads CASRLNPGRQFDNEQFF. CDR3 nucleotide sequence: TGTGCAAGTCGCTTAAACCCAGGCCGGCAATTTGACAATGAGCAGTTCTTC.

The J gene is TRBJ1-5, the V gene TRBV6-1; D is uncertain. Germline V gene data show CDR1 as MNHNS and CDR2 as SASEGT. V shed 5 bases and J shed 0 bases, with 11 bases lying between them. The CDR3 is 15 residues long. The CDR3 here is CASSLDRGSNQPQHF. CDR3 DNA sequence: TGTGCCAGCAGTCTCGATCGGGGTAGCAATCAGCCCCAGCATTTT.

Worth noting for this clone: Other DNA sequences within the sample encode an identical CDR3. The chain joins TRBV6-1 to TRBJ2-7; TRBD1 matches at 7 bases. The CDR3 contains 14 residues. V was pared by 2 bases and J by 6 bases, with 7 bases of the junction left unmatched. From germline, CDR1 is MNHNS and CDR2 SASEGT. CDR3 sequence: CASSESTGVREQYF. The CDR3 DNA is TGTGCCAGCAGTGAAAGTACAGGGGTGCGCGAGCAGTACTTC.

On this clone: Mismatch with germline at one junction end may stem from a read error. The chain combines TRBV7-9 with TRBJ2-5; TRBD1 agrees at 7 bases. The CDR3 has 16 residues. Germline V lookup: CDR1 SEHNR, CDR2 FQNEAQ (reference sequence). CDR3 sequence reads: CSSSLVTGRRGETQYF. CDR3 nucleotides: TGTTCCAGCAGCTTAGTGACAGGGCGGCGCGGAGAGACCCAGTACTTC.

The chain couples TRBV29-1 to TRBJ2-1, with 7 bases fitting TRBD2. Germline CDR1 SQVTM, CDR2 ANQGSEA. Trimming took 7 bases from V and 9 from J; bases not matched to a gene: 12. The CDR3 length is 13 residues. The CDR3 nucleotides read TGCAGCGGGGGGGGGACTTCAGATGGTGAGCAGTTCTTC. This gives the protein CSGGGTSDGEQFF.

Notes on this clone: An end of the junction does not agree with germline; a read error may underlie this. Here the CDR3 reads CASSLGAGTEAFF. CDR3 coding DNA: TGTGCCAGCAGTTTGGGGGCGGGCACTGAAGCTTTCTTT. The chain couples TRBV5-5 to TRBJ1-1; TRBD1 might be the D (6 bases). The CDR3 consists of 13 residues. Germline lookup yields CDR1 SGHKS and CDR2 YYEKEE (reference sequence).

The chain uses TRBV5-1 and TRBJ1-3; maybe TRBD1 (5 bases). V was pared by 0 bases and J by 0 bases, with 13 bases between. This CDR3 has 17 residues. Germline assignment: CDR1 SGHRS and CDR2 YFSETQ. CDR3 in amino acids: CASSLGRGDLSGNTIYF. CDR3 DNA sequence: TGCGCCAGCAGCTTGGGTAGGGGCGACCTCTCTGGAAACACCATATATTTT. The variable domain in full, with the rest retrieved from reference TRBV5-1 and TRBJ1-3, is KAGVTQTPRYLIKTRGQQVTLSCSPISGHRSVSWYQQTPGQGLQFLFEYFSETQRNKGNFPGRFSGRQFSNSRSEMNVSTLELGDSALYLCASSLGRGDLSGNTIYFGEGSWLTVV.

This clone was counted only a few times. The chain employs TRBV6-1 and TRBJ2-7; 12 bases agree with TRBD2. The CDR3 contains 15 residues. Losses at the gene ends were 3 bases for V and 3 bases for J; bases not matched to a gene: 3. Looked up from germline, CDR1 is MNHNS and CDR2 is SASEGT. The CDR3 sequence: CASSEETSGSYEQYF. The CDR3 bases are TGTGCCAGCAGTGAGGAGACTAGCGGGAGCTACGAGCAGTACTTC.

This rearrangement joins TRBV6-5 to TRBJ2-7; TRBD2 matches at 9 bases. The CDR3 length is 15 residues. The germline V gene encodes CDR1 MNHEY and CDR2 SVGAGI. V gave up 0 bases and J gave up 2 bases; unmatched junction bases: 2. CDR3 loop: CASSYSAGGPYEQYF. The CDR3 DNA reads TGTGCCAGCAGTTACTCGGCGGGAGGGCCCTACGAGCAGTACTTC.